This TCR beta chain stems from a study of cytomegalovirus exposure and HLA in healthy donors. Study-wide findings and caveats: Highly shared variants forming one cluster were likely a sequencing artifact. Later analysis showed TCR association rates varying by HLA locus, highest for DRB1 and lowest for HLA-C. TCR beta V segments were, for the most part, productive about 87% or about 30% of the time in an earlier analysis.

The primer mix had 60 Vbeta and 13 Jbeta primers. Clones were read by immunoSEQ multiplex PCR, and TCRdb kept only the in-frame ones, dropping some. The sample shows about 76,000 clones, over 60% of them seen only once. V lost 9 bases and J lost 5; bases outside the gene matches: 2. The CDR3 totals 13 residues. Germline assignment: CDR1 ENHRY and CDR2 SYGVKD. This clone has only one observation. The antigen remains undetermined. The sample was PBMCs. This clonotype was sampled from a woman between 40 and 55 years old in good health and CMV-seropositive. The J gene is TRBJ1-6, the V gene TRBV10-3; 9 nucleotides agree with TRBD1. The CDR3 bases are TGTGCCATACGGGACAGGGATAATTCACCCCTCCACTTT. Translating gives CAIRDRDNSPLHF.